The clone carrying this T cell receptor (beta chain) is deemed medium-sized. Its antigen is not known. Blood got drawn at baseline, again on cycle 4 day 1, and then on cycle 7 day 1. Profiling relied on immunoSEQ multiplex PCR, and the TCRdb table lists in-frame clones only, not all of them. In the table there are fewer than 45,000 clones, 74% of which are singletons. The sample originates from a study of OX40 agonist ivuxolimab in advanced cancers. Study context: Patients received intravenous ivuxolimab every 2 weeks at 0.01 to 10 mg/kg.

Germline V lookup: CDR1 SQVTM, CDR2 ANQGSEA. Trimming removed 2 bases at V and 5 bases at J, with 9 bases between. The CDR3 length is 12 residues. Overall study results and limits: Partly responding patients at 0.1-3.0 mg/kg showed some of the smallest clonal expansion. CD8+ T cells were the subset that, on average, had more expanded clones than CD4+.

The starting material was CD4+ or CD8+ T cells sorted from blood, obtained in a trial of the OX40 agonist ivuxolimab. The V and J genes are TRBV29-1 and TRBJ2-5, with D tentatively TRBD2 (6 bases). The sequence was collected from an adult with an advanced solid tumor such as melanoma, head and neck, liver or kidney cancer. CDR3 coding DNA: TGCAGCGTTGAACCGAGCGGGGAGACCCAGTACTTC. Its protein is CSVEPSGETQYF.